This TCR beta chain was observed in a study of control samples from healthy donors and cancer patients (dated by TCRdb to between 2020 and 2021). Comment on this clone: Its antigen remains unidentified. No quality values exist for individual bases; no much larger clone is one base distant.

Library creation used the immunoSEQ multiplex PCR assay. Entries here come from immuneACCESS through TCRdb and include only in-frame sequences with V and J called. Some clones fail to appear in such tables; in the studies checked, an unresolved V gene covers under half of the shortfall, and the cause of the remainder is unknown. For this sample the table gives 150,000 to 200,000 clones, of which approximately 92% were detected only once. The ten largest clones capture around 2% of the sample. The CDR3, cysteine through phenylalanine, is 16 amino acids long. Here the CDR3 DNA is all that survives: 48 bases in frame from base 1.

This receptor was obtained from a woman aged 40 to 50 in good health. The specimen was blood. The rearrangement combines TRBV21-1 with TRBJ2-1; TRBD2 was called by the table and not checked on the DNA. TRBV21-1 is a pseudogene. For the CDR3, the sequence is CASSKALTDTSSWQFF. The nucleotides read TGTGCCAGCAGCAAAGCGCTGACGGATACTAGTAGTTGGCAGTTCTTC.